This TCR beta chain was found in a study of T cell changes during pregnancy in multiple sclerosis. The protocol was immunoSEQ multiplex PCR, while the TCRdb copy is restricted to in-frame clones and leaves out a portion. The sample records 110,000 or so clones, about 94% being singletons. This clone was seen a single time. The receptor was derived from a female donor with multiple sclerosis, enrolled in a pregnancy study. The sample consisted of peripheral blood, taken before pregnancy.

Written as DNA, the CDR3 is TGCGCCAGCAGCTCAATAGCGGGAGGGGCAGATACGCAGTATTTT. This encodes CASSSIAGGADTQYF. The V call is TRBV5-1, the J call TRBJ2-3; TRBD2 aligns across 11 bases. This CDR3 region has 15 residues. Germline V gene lookup returns CDR1 SGHRS and CDR2 YFSETQ. Trimming cost V 3 bases and J 4 bases; bases outside gene matches: 4. Full variable domain (missing parts from reference TRBV5-1 and TRBJ2-3): KAGVTQTPRYLIKTRGQQVTLSCSPISGHRSVSWYQQTPGQGLQFLFEYFSETQRNKGNFPGRFSGRQFSNSRSEMNVSTLELGDSALYLCASSSIAGGADTQYFGPGTRLTVL.